The 26 T cell receptor beta chains below were found in one sample sequenced in a study of blood T cells in healthy people across ages. Together with a sample-barcoded 5' primer, a J-beta primer mix was included in a second PCR lasting about 6 to 11 cycles. A single record per CDR3 protein comes from TCRdb applying MiXCR to the 5' RACE reads. The repertoire has some 1.4 million distinct CDR3 sequences, approximately 38% of them found once; the top ten carry 7.9%. Sequencing was done on a sample of blood. These receptors were collected from a young woman in good health.

This clonotype was recorded a few times. The chain couples TRBV6-6 to TRBJ1-4, with D unclear. Germline CDR1 MNHNY, CDR2 SVGAGI (reference sequence). This CDR3 comprises 15 residues. The V end lost 6 bases, the J end lost 3 bases, and 14 bases lay between the germline ends. The DNA of the CDR3 is TGTGCCAGCAGCCTAGGTGGGGAGGCTAATGAAAAACTGTTTTTT. This encodes CASSLGGEANEKLFF.

Only a few counts were recorded for this clonotype. The chain employs TRBV4-1 and TRBJ2-1, with TRBD2 identical over 9 bases. In germline, CDR1 is MGHRA, CDR2 YSYEKL. The length of the CDR3 is 16 residues. Trimming cost V 2 bases and J 0 bases; bases outside gene matches: 2. The DNA of the CDR3 is TGCGCCAGCAGCCAAAGTAGCGGGGGCTCCTACAATGAGCAGTTCTTC. It codes for CASSQSSGGSYNEQFF.

CDR3 in amino acids: CAISSGQGTNTEAFF. CDR3 DNA: TGTGCCATCAGCTCGGGACAGGGGACTAACACTGAAGCTTTCTTT. The chain recombines TRBV10-3 with TRBJ1-1; 10 nucleotides match TRBD1. This CDR3 has 15 residues. Germline trimming cut 6 bases from V and 2 bases from J; bases unmatched to any gene: 6. CDR1 ENHRY and CDR2 SYGVKD come from the germline V gene.

The CDR3 bases are TGTGCCAGCAGTTTCTCAGTGAATGAAAAACTGTTTTTT. Translated: CASSFSVNEKLFF. The chain uses TRBV12-3 or TRBV12-4 and TRBJ1-4, with D unresolved. CDR3 length equals 13 residues. V shed 3 bases and J shed 5 bases, with 7 bases lying between them.

V gene TRBV12-3 or TRBV12-4 combines with J gene TRBJ2-2; 7 nucleotides agree with TRBD2. The CDR3 consists of 15 residues. The V segment lost 2 bases and the J segment 7 bases; nucleotides outside the gene matches: 7. The CDR3 here is CASSLTREVVGELFF. DNA for the CDR3: TGTGCCAGCAGTTTAACACGGGAGGTAGTCGGGGAGCTGTTTTTT.

The chain combines TRBV6-5 with TRBJ1-1; possibly TRBD1 for D (6 bases). The germline CDR1 and CDR2 sequences are MNHEY and SVGAGI. This CDR3 has 13 residues. Trimming removed 5 bases from V and 3 bases from J, with 10 bases in between. DNA of the CDR3: TGTGCCAGCAGTCGAAACAGGGACACTGAAGCTTTCTTT. It codes for CASSRNRDTEAFF.

The table lists this clonotype with a few counts. DNA of the CDR3: TGCGCCAGCTCCGAACCCCAGTTGGATACGCAGTATTTT. Its protein is CASSEPQLDTQYF. The chain joins TRBV5-1 to TRBJ2-3, with D unclear. Germline assignment: CDR1 SGHRS and CDR2 YFSETQ. This CDR3 is built from 13 residues. The V end lost 7 bases, the J end lost 6 bases, and 15 bases lay between the germline ends.

The rearrangement links TRBV20-1 to TRBJ2-3; 10 nucleotides agree with TRBD2. Germline loops: CDR1 DFQATT, CDR2 SNEGSKA (reference sequence). CDR3 length equals 16 residues. V trimming: 6 bases; J trimming: 2 bases; junction bases outside the gene matches: 11. DNA of the CDR3: TGCAGTGCAACACCTTGGACTAGCGGTTCCACAGATACGCAGTATTTT. This codes for CSATPWTSGSTDTQYF.

The V call is TRBV20-1, the J call TRBJ1-5, with 7 bases lining up with TRBD1. Germline CDR1 reads DFQATT; CDR2 reads SNEGSKA (reference sequence). The V and J ends lost 6 bases and 3 bases, in that order; junction bases with no gene match: 8. The CDR3 is 14 residues long. CDR3 DNA: TGCAGTGCAACAGACAGGGAGATCAATCAGCCCCAGCATTTT. It yields the protein CSATDREINQPQHF.

This clonotype occurred a few times. This rearrangement joins TRBV4-1 to TRBJ1-1; D remains ambiguous. CDR1 is MGHRA, CDR2 YSYEKL, per germline. Trimming left V 3 bases short and J 1 base short, with 9 bases between. This CDR3 contains 14 residues. The CDR3 region has the DNA TGCGCCAGCAGCCAGGGTGTAAGGAACACTGAAGCTTTCTTT. It encodes CASSQGVRNTEAFF.

The chain recombines TRBV10-3 with TRBJ1-1; no clear D. The V end lost 1 base, the J end lost 3 bases, and 3 bases lay between the germline ends. CDR3 length equals 12 residues. Per the germline V gene, CDR1 is ENHRY and CDR2 is SYGVKD. In DNA, the CDR3 is TGTGCCATCAGTGAGTTGGACACTGAAGCTTTCTTT. Translating gives CAISELDTEAFF.

The CDR3 DNA is TGTGCCAGCAGTGAAGCAACACGCGCCCAAGAGACCCAGTACTTC. This codes for CASSEATRAQETQYF. This chain connects TRBV2 to TRBJ2-5; no reliable D call. V was trimmed by 0 bases and J by 1 base, leaving 9 bases between them. Per the germline V gene, CDR1 is SNHLY and CDR2 is FYNNEI. The CDR3 contains 15 residues.

This clonotype was recorded a few times. The chain carries TRBV12-3 or TRBV12-4 and TRBJ1-6, with 7 bases fitting TRBD1. V was pared by 6 bases and J by 8 bases, with 10 bases of the junction left unmatched. This CDR3 is built from 15 residues. CDR3 protein: CASSFSAGGYSPLHF. CDR3 nucleotides: TGTGCCAGCAGCTTCTCGGCAGGGGGATATTCACCCCTCCACTTT.

The chain links TRBV24-1 to TRBJ2-1, with 7 bases aligning to TRBD1. The CDR3 length is 17 residues. With V trimmed by 4 bases and J by 5 bases, 13 bases remained unmatched. Germline V lookup: CDR1 KGHDR, CDR2 SFDVKD. CDR3 sequence reads: CATSDRPGQQPNNEQFF. In nucleotides, the CDR3 is TGTGCCACCAGTGACCGTCCGGGACAGCAGCCCAACAATGAGCAGTTCTTC.

The chain carries TRBV25-1 and TRBJ2-1; D is undetermined. Germline values: CDR1 MGHDK, CDR2 SYGVNS. This CDR3 is 14 amino acids long. V was shortened by 1 base and J by 2 bases, with 6 bases between the two germline ends. CDR3: CASSESTAYNEQFF. The CDR3 DNA reads as TGTGCCAGCAGTGAATCTACTGCCTACAATGAGCAGTTCTTC.

This clonotype was recorded many times. The V and J genes are TRBV6-2 or TRBV6-3 and TRBJ2-3; TRBD2 agrees at 9 bases. This CDR3 spans 16 amino acids. The V and J ends lost 5 bases and 0 bases, in that order; junction bases with no gene match: 6. Germline V gene data show CDR1 as MNHEY and CDR2 as SVGEGT. Written as DNA, the CDR3 is TGTGCCAGCAGTCACCCGGGACTAGCTAGCACAGATACGCAGTATTTT. Translated: CASSHPGLASTDTQYF.

The chain is built from TRBV6-5 and TRBJ2-5, with D perhaps matching TRBD2 (6 bases). The J call is uncertain, as TRBJ2-7 better fits the DNA end. The CDR3 length is 15 residues. Germline V gene lookup returns CDR1 MNHEY and CDR2 SVGAGI. CDR3 nucleotides: TGTGCCAGCAGCCCACGATACCAGCGGGCTTTCGAGCAGTACTTC. Translating it yields CASSPRYQRAFEQYF.

This sequence joins TRBV21-1 and TRBJ2-7; the table names TRBD2, a call not compared with the DNA. TRBV21-1 has pseudogene status. CDR3 length equals 16 residues. The CDR3 spells CASGGDKAGEGYEQYF. Written as DNA, the CDR3 is TGTGCCAGCGGGGGGGACAAAGCGGGAGAGGGCTACGAGCAGTACTTC.

This clonotype came up a few times. The chain recombines TRBV28 with TRBJ2-7; tentatively, D is TRBD1 or TRBD2 (5 bases each). V lost 6 bases and J 3 bases, leaving 15 bases between the germline ends. This CDR3 comprises 14 residues. CDR1 is MDHEN, CDR2 SYDVKM, per germline. The chain's CDR3 is CASSHYVGVYEQYF. The CDR3 nucleotides read TGTGCCAGCAGCCACTATGTGGGGGTCTACGAGCAGTACTTC. The full variable domain, completed using reference TRBV28 and TRBJ2-7, is DVKVTQSSRYLVKRTGEKVFLECVQDMDHENMFWYRQDPGLGLRLIYFSYDVKMKEKGDIPEGYSVSREKKERFSLILESASTNQTSMYLCASSHYVGVYEQYFGPGTRLTVT.

This rearrangement joins TRBV20-1 to TRBJ2-2; a weak D match, TRBD2 (6 bases). This CDR3 spans 15 amino acids. Trimming took 2 bases from V and 0 from J, leaving 10 bases between them. Germline assignment: CDR1 DFQATT and CDR2 SNEGSKA (reference sequence). The chain's CDR3 is CSARYAGTNTGELFF. CDR3 sequence (DNA): TGCAGTGCTAGATACGCGGGAACGAACACCGGGGAGCTGTTTTTT.

The rearrangement links TRBV2 to TRBJ2-1; D remains ambiguous. The CDR3 covers 15 residues. Germline CDR1 and CDR2: SNHLY and FYNNEI. Trimming left V 5 bases short and J 2 bases short, with 13 bases between. CDR3 nucleotides: TGTGCCAGCAGTACCAATATTCGAACCTACAATGAGCAGTTCTTC. Translation gives CASSTNIRTYNEQFF.

This clonotype was seen only a few times. The rearrangement uses TRBV7-2 and TRBJ2-1; D is ambiguous. The V gene's germline CDR1 is SGHTA and CDR2 FQGNSA. There are 14 residues in the CDR3. V lost 4 bases and J lost 8, with 15 bases in between. The CDR3, as DNA: TGTGCCAGCAGCTGGGGATTCGCCTCCCATGAGCAGTTCTTC. This sequence encodes CASSWGFASHEQFF.

J is TRBJ1-2 and V is TRBV2, with TRBD1 matching over 9 bases. This CDR3 contains 13 residues. The V gene end was trimmed by 4 bases and the J gene end by 8 bases; junction bases not matched to a gene: 5. Germline CDR1 is SNHLY and CDR2 is FYNNEI. The CDR3 region is CASSGQGVIGYTF. In DNA form, the CDR3 reads TGTGCCAGCAGTGGACAGGGGGTTATCGGCTACACCTTC.

The chain couples TRBV29-1 to TRBJ2-3; D is perhaps TRBD1 (5 bases). Trimming shortened V by 4 bases and J by 0 bases, and 14 bases separated the two germline ends. Germline CDR1 and CDR2: SQVTM and ANQGSEA. This CDR3 comprises 15 residues. In DNA form, the CDR3 reads TGCAGCGTTGGGTTAGGCCAGGGTAGCACAGATACGCAGTATTTT. Its protein is CSVGLGQGSTDTQYF.

Remarks on this clonotype: A junction end diverges from the germline sequence, so it may reflect a read error. The chain carries TRBV5-1 and TRBJ2-1; 9 bases agree with TRBD2. This CDR3 is built from 17 residues. Germline values: CDR1 SGHRS, CDR2 YFSETQ. The CDR3 sequence: CASSLNSGTSSYNGQFF. The DNA of the CDR3 is TGCGCCAGCAGCTTGAACTCCGGGACTAGCTCGTACAATGGGCAGTTCTTC.

The CDR3 DNA follows: TGCAGTGCTAGAGATTTCCGAGGGTTTGTTCGGGCAACTAATGAAAAACTGTTTTTT. Translation: CSARDFRGFVRATNEKLFF. The V call is TRBV20-1, the J call TRBJ1-4; D is unclear. V was cut by 0 bases and J by 0 bases, with 20 bases left in between. Germline V gives CDR1 DFQATT, CDR2 SNEGSKA (reference sequence). The CDR3 is made up of 19 amino acids.